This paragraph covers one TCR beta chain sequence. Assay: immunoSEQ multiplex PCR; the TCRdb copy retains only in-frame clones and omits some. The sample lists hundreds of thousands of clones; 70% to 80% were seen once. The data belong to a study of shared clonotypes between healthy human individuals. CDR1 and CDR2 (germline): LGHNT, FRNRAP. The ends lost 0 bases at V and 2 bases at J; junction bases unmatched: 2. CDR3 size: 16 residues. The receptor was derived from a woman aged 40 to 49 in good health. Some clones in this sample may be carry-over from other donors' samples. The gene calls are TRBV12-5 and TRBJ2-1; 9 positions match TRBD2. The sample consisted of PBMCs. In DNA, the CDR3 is TGTGCTAGTGGTTTGGTTGTAGCGGGAGCCTACAATGAGCAGTTCTTC. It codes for CASGLVVAGAYNEQFF.